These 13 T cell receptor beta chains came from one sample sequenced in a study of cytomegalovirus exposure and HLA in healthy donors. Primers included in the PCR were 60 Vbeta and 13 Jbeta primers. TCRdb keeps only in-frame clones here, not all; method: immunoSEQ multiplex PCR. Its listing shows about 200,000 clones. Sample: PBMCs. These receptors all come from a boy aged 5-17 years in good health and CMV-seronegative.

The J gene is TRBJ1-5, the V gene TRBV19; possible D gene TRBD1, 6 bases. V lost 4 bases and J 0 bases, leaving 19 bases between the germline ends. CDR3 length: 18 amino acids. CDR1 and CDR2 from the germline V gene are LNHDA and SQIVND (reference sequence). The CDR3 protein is CASSTLRTESYSNQPQHF. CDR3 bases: TGTGCCAGTAGTACTCTCCGGACAGAATCTTATAGCAATCAGCCCCAGCATTTT.

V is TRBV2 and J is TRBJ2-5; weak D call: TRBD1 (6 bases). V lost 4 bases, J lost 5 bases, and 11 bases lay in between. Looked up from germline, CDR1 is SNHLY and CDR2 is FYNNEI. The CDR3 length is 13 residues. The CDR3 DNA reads TGTGCCAGCAGTGGGCAGGGGTATGAGACCCAGTACTTC. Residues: CASSGQGYETQYF.

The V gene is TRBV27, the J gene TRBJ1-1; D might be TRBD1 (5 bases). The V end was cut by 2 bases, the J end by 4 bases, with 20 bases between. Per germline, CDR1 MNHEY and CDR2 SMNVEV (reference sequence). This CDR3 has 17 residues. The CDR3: CASSLGLSRERFTEAFF. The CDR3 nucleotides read TGTGCCAGCAGTTTAGGGTTATCCAGGGAAAGGTTCACTGAAGCTTTCTTT.

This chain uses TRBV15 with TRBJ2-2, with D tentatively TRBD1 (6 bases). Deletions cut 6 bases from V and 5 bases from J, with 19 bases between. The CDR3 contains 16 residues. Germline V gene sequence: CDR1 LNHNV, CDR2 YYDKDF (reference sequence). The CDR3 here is CATRSLGVGGTGELFF. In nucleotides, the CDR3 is TGTGCCACCAGGAGCCTCGGTGTAGGGGGAACCGGGGAGCTGTTTTTT.

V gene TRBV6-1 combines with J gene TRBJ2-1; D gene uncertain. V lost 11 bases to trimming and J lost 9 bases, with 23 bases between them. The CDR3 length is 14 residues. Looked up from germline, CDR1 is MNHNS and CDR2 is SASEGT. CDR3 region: CASVLESESFEQFF. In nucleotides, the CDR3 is TGTGCCTCCGTTTTAGAGTCCGAGTCTTTTGAGCAGTTCTTC.

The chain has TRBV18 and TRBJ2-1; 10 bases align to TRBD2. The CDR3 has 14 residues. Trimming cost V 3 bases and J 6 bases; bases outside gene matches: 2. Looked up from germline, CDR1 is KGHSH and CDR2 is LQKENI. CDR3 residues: CASSPGLAVNEQFF. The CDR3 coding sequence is TGTGCCAGCTCACCCGGACTAGCGGTCAATGAGCAGTTCTTC.

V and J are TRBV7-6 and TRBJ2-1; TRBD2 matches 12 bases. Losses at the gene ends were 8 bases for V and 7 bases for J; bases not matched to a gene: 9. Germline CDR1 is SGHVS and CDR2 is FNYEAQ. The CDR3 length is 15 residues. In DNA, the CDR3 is TGTGCCAGCCGGCCCCTAGCGGGGGGGTTAAATGAGCAGTTCTTC. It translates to CASRPLAGGLNEQFF.

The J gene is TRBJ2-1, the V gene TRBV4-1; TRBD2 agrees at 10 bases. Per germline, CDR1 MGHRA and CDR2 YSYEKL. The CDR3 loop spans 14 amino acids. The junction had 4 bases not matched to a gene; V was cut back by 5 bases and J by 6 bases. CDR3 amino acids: CASSSGGAFNEQFF. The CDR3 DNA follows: TGCGCCAGCAGCAGCGGGGGGGCATTCAATGAGCAGTTCTTC.

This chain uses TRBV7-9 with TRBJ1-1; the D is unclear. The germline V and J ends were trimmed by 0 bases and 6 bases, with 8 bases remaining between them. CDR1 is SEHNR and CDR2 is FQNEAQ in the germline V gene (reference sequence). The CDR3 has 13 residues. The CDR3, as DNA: TGTGCCAGCAGCTTAGCCCTATTACCTGAAGCTTTCTTT. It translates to CASSLALLPEAFF.

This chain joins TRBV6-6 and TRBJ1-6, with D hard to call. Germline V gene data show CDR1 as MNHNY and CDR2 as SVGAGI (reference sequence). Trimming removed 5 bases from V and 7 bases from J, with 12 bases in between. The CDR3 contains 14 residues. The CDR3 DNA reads TGTGCCAGCAGTCAGGACGGGAAGAATTCACCCCTCCACTTT. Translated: CASSQDGKNSPLHF.

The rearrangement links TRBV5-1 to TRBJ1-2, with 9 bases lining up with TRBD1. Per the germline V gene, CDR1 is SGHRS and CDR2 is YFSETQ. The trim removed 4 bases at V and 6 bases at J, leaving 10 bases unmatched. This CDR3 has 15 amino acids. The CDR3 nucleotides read TGCGCCAGCAGCCTCCGTTGGACAGGGGATCATGGCTACACCTTC. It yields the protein CASSLRWTGDHGYTF.

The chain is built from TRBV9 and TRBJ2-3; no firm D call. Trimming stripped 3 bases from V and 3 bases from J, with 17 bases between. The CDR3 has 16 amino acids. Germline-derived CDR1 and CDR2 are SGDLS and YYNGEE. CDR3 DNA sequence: TGTGCCAGCAGCGATCAGGCCATTATGCGTACAGATACGCAGTATTTT. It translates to CASSDQAIMRTDTQYF.

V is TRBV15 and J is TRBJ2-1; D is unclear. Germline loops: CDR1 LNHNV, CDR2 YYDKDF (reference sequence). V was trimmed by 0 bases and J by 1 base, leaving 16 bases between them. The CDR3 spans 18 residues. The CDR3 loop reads CATSRDPSGLNSYNEQFF. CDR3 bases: TGTGCCACCAGCAGAGATCCTTCAGGCCTTAATTCCTACAATGAGCAGTTCTTC.